Each of the 5 T cell receptor beta chains below was sequenced from the same sample in a study of regulatory T cells in long-lasting Graves disease. Documented time point: persistent/refractory GD, antithyroid drugs over 5 years with positive TRAb. RNA extracted from PBMCs served as the sequencing template. iRepertoire HTBI primers and Arm-PCR of CDR3 regions built TCR beta libraries. A single record per CDR3 protein comes from TCRdb applying MiXCR to the multiplex PCR reads. The table records about 420,000 distinct CDR3 sequences, 23% of them present only once. The source material was peripheral blood mononuclear cells (PBMCs), sampled when the disease was refractory, from a patient treated with antithyroid drugs. These receptors were taken from a female donor with Graves disease.

This clonotype has a count of ten or more. The chain combines TRBV7-2 with TRBJ1-1, with D perhaps TRBD1 (5 bases). Trimming shortened V by 2 bases and J by 5 bases, and 6 bases separated the two germline ends. This CDR3 is built from 12 residues. CDR1 and CDR2 from the germline V gene are SGHTA and FQGNSA. CDR3 sequence: CASSLHRTEAFF. CDR3 nucleotides: TGTGCCAGCAGCTTACACAGGACTGAAGCTTTCTTT.

J is TRBJ1-5 and V is TRBV7-2; D is uncertain. This CDR3 region has 13 residues. Germline CDR1 reads SGHTA; CDR2 reads FQGNSA. Trimming took off 0 bases at V and 6 bases at J, with 6 bases between the two ends. The CDR3 spells CASSLARGQPQHF. The CDR3 DNA follows: TGTGCCAGCAGCTTAGCGCGGGGTCAGCCCCAGCATTTT.

The sample holds many counts of this clonotype. The chain carries TRBV2 and TRBJ1-1; D not certain. V lost 8 bases, J lost 5 bases, and 9 bases lay in between. CDR1 is SNHLY and CDR2 is FYNNEI in the germline V gene. CDR3 length equals 11 residues. CDR3 sequence: CASSGETEAFF. The CDR3 region has the DNA TGTGCCAGCTCAGGAGAAACTGAAGCTTTCTTT.

This clonotype was seen a few times. One end of the junction varies from germline; a read error may be responsible. The chain combines TRBV12-3 or TRBV12-4 with TRBJ2-4; 9 bases align to TRBD2. There are 17 residues in the CDR3. The CDR3 region is CASSFRGLAGFRNTQYF. The DNA for the CDR3 is TGTGCCAGCAGTTTTCGGGGGCTAGCGGGATTTAGAAACACTCAGTACTTC.

This clonotype occurred a few times. The chain joins TRBV20-1 to TRBJ2-7; 9 positions match TRBD2. The length of the CDR3 is 12 residues. Germline CDR1 reads DFQATT; CDR2 reads SNEGSKA (reference sequence). V lost 5 bases and J lost 3; bases outside the gene matches: 2. CDR3 region: CSAQREVYEQYF. For the CDR3, the DNA is TGCAGTGCTCAGCGGGAGGTCTACGAGCAGTACTTC.